This T cell receptor (beta chain) derives from a study of OX40 agonist ivuxolimab in advanced cancers. Germline loops: CDR1 SGHRS, CDR2 YFSETQ. Trimming took 5 bases from V and 6 from J; bases not matched to a gene: 10. CDR3 size: 15 residues. Sequencing used immunoSEQ multiplex PCR; TCRdb keeps in-frame clones, though not all of them. The profile shows around 97,000 clones, 86% of them singletons. A single count supports this clone. This clonotype was sampled from an adult with an advanced solid tumor such as melanoma, head and neck, liver or kidney cancer. Source: CD4+ or CD8+ T cells sorted from blood, taken in a trial of the OX40 agonist ivuxolimab. The chain carries TRBV5-1 and TRBJ1-1, with 10 bases aligning to TRBD1. The CDR3 bases are TGCGCCAGCAGTTCTGGACAGGGGGATGTTTCTGAAGCTTTCTTT. It is translated as CASSSGQGDVSEAFF.